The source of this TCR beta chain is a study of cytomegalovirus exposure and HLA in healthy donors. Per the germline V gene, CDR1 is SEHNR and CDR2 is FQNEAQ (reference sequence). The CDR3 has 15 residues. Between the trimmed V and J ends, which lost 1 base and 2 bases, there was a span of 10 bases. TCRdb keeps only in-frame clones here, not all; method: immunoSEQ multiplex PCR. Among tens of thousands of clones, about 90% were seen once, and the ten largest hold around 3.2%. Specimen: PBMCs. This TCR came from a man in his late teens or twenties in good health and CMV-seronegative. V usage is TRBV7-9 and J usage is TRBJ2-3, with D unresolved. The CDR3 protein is CASSLEAEFTDTQYF. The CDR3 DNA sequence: TGTGCCAGCAGCTTAGAGGCGGAATTCACAGATACGCAGTATTTT. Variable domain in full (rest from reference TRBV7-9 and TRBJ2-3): DTGVSQNPRHKITKRGQNVTFRCDPISEHNRLYWYRQTLGQGPEFLTYFQNEAQLEKSRLLSDRFSAERPKGSFSTLEIQRTEQGDSAMYLCASSLEAEFTDTQYFGPGTRLTVL.